The 18 T cell receptor beta chains below were found in one sample sequenced in a study of prognosis after radiotherapy for stage I lung cancer. Amplification of the TCR beta CDR3 (from genomic DNA) was done by two-round multiplex PCR. Individual primers that were specific to each TRBV and TRBJ gene served in first-round PCR. One entry per CDR3 protein, called by TCRdb with MiXCR from the multiplex PCR reads. The sample carries about 34,000 distinct CDR3 sequences, 32% recorded once. Sequenced material: PBMCs, taken before or after stereotactic body radiation therapy (not recorded which). These receptors were collected from a donor over 45 with non-small cell lung cancer.

This clonotype was recorded many times. Here the CDR3 DNA reads TGTGCCAGCTCGGACAGGGGGATCGACACTGAAGCTTTCTTT. This translates into CASSDRGIDTEAFF. The chain couples TRBV18 to TRBJ1-1, with 10 bases fitting TRBD1. Trimming took 6 bases from V and 3 from J; bases not matched to a gene: 4. This CDR3 is built from 14 residues. Germline values: CDR1 KGHSH, CDR2 LQKENI.

The chain uses TRBV10-3 and TRBJ2-5; possibly TRBD2 for D (7 bases). The CDR3 contains 14 residues. The germline gives CDR1 ENHRY, CDR2 SYGVKD. V was trimmed by 6 bases and J by 4 bases, leaving 15 bases between them. Here the CDR3 DNA reads TGTGCCATCAGACCAGGGGAGGGTCGAGAGACCCAGTACTTC. Amino acid sequence: CAIRPGEGRETQYF.

This clonotype showed up just once. The genes are TRBV20-1 and TRBJ2-5, with D hard to call. V dropped 3 bases and J dropped 4 bases, with 6 bases sitting between them. The germline V gene has CDR1 DFQATT and CDR2 SNEGSKA (reference sequence). CDR3 length: 11 residues. CDR3 in amino acids: CSASPPETQYF. DNA for the CDR3: TGCAGTGCTAGCCCCCCAGAGACCCAGTACTTC.

This clonotype is termed medium-sized (0.01 to 0.1%). This rearrangement joins TRBV6-8 to TRBJ2-2; D call uncertain. The CDR3 covers 16 residues. Trimming removed 2 bases at V and 1 base at J, with 11 bases between. Germline CDR1 MNHGY, CDR2 SAAAGT. Written as DNA, the CDR3 is TGTGCCAGCAGTTACCTATCGGCAGGGAACACCGGGGAGCTGTTTTTT. Translating gives CASSYLSAGNTGELFF.

This clonotype has a count of ten or more. The genes are TRBV6-2 or TRBV6-3 and TRBJ2-1, with a possible D match to TRBD2 (6 bases). V gave up 10 bases and J gave up 1 base, with 17 bases separating them. The CDR3 extends over 15 amino acids. Per germline, CDR1 MNHEY and CDR2 SVGEGT. DNA for the CDR3: TGTGCCACCGATCCGGACGGAGGGTCCTACAATGAGCAGTTCTTC. Translating gives CATDPDGGSYNEQFF.

This clonotype was detected a few times. A far larger clone is off by one base, so a read error is likely. The chain uses TRBV6-4 and TRBJ1-1; tentatively, D is TRBD1 (5 bases). Trimming removed 5 bases at V and 6 bases at J, with 28 bases between. The CDR3 extends over 18 amino acids. From germline, CDR1 is MRHNA and CDR2 SNTAGT. CDR3 residues: CASSYHSVGENGWAEAFF. The CDR3 coding sequence is TGTGCCAGCAGTTATCATAGTGTAGGGGAGAACGGCTGGGCTGAAGCTTTCTTT.

This clonotype was seen at least ten times. V gene TRBV3-1 combines with J gene TRBJ2-1; 7 nucleotides line up with TRBD1. The ends lost 3 bases at V and 13 bases at J; junction bases unmatched: 9. CDR3 length: 13 residues. From germline, CDR1 is LGHDT and CDR2 YNNKEL (reference sequence). DNA for the CDR3: TGTGCCAGCAGCCATCTCGGACAGGCAGACCAGTTCTTC. It is translated as CASSHLGQADQFF.

The V and J genes are TRBV24-1 and TRBJ2-3; D possibly uses TRBD1 or TRBD2 (5 bases each). V was cut by 4 bases and J by 6 bases, with 25 bases left in between. Germline CDR1 KGHDR, CDR2 SFDVKD. The CDR3 is made up of 18 amino acids. DNA of the CDR3: TGTGCCACCAGTGACTATGTGACAGTAGGGGACCGTAATGATACGCAGTATTTT. Protein: CATSDYVTVGDRNDTQYF.

This clonotype has ten or more counts. V is TRBV5-4 and J is TRBJ1-2; 8 bases fit TRBD1. This CDR3 has 14 amino acids. V gave up 4 bases and J gave up 4 bases; unmatched junction bases: 6. The germline gives CDR1 SGHNT, CDR2 YYREEE (reference sequence). The CDR3 region has the DNA TGTGCCAGCAGCATCACAGGGGGAAGCTATGGCTACACCTTC. Encoded protein: CASSITGGSYGYTF.

Written as DNA, the CDR3 is TGTGCCAGCAGCCTCCGGGACCACTGGGCCTACGAGCAGTACTTC. Residues: CASSLRDHWAYEQYF. J is TRBJ2-7 and V is TRBV28; D may match TRBD1 or TRBD2 (5 bases each). The CDR3 sequence is 15 residues long. Germline V gene lookup returns CDR1 MDHEN and CDR2 SYDVKM. V lost 6 bases, J lost 2 bases, and 17 bases lay in between. Full variable domain (outside the CDR3, taken from reference TRBV28 and TRBJ2-7): DVKVTQSSRYLVKRTGEKVFLECVQDMDHENMFWYRQDPGLGLRLIYFSYDVKMKEKGDIPEGYSVSREKKERFSLILESASTNQTSMYLCASSLRDHWAYEQYFGPGTRLTVT.

About this clonotype: At one end the junction does not follow the germline gene, possibly because of a read error. This chain uses TRBV20-1 with TRBJ2-3; no clear D gene. The germline V gene has CDR1 DFQATT and CDR2 SNEGSKA (reference sequence). The CDR3 has 13 amino acids. CDR3 protein: CCAYSGFTDTQYF. The CDR3 DNA reads TGCTGTGCCTATAGTGGGTTTACAGATACGCAGTATTTT.

In its sample, this clonotype was seen once. The chain carries TRBV6-9 and TRBJ2-3, with D tentatively TRBD2 (7 bases). CDR3 length: 15 amino acids. Germline CDR1 reads MNHGY; CDR2 reads SVAAGI. The ends were cut back, 3 bases at V and 0 bases at J, with 10 bases in the middle. The CDR3 spells CASSYRGGSTDTQYF. Here the CDR3 DNA reads TGTGCCAGCAGTTACAGGGGAGGGAGCACAGATACGCAGTATTTT.

This clonotype was picked up many times. This chain links TRBV7-2 with TRBJ1-3; TRBD1 aligns across 7 bases. The V gene end was trimmed by 0 bases and the J gene end by 0 bases; junction bases not matched to a gene: 8. The CDR3 contains 18 residues. The germline V gene has CDR1 SGHTA and CDR2 FQGNSA. CDR3 bases: TGTGCCAGCAGCTTAGCTGTCGGACAGGTCCTCTCTGGAAACACCATATATTTT. The encoded protein is CASSLAVGQVLSGNTIYF.

About this clonotype: Being one base from a much bigger clone, this may be a read error. The V gene is TRBV20-1, the J gene TRBJ2-3; 10 bases agree with TRBD2. The V segment lost 5 bases and the J segment 4 bases; nucleotides outside the gene matches: 15. Germline V gives CDR1 DFQATT, CDR2 SNEGSKA (reference sequence). This CDR3 is 17 amino acids long. CDR3 region: CSAQGTSVQNGADTQYF. The CDR3 DNA is TGCAGTGCTCAAGGGACTAGCGTCCAAAACGGCGCAGATACGCAGTATTTT.

This clonotype was observed at least ten times. The gene calls are TRBV11-2 and TRBJ1-2, with D tentatively TRBD1 (6 bases). The CDR3 has 15 amino acids. V was cut by 5 bases and J by 3 bases, with 16 bases left in between. CDR1 and CDR2 from the germline V gene are SGHAT and FQNNGV. The CDR3 DNA is TGTGCCAGCAGCCCCGCTGGGGGGCGCGACTATGGCTACACCTTC. It yields the protein CASSPAGGRDYGYTF.

The rearrangement joins TRBV6-1 to TRBJ1-3; D gene unclear. The germline V and J ends were trimmed by 5 bases and 0 bases, with 14 bases remaining between them. In germline, CDR1 is MNHNS, CDR2 SASEGT. The CDR3 length is 16 residues. The CDR3: CASSNPLLLSGNTIYF. The CDR3, as DNA: TGTGCCAGCAGTAACCCGTTACTACTCTCTGGAAACACCATATATTTT.

The table lists this clonotype with many counts. The V and J genes are TRBV6-2 or TRBV6-3 and TRBJ2-1, with TRBD2 identical over 13 bases. Trimming cost V 6 bases and J 10 bases; bases outside gene matches: 9. Germline V gene sequence: CDR1 MNHEY, CDR2 SVGEGT. The CDR3 sequence is 15 residues long. Written as DNA, the CDR3 is TGTGCCAGCAGCCCTACTAGCGGGGGGGCCGGGGAGCAGTTCTTC. Translation: CASSPTSGGAGEQFF.

Details on this clonotype: Mismatch with germline at one junction end may stem from a read error. This rearrangement joins TRBV11-2 to TRBJ1-2; D gene uncertain. The CDR3 is 16 amino acids. In germline, CDR1 is SGHAT, CDR2 FQNNGV. The chain's CDR3 is CASGLAHSGYSYGYTF. In nucleotides, the CDR3 is TGTGCCAGCGGCTTAGCCCACAGTGGGTATTCCTATGGCTACACCTTC.